The 15 T cell receptor beta chains presented below share a single source sample, sequenced in a study of blood T cell repertoires in COVID-19. Data came from immunoSEQ multiplex PCR; TCRdb stores just in-frame clones and leaves some out. The sample consists of around 80,000 clones, around nine tenths of them appearing once. The sample comprised peripheral blood. The source is a man in his sixties with acute or convalescent COVID-19.

The chain links TRBV6-5 to TRBJ2-2; D unclear. This CDR3 region has 15 residues. Germline V gene lookup returns CDR1 MNHEY and CDR2 SVGAGI. V was shortened by 4 bases and J by 4 bases, with 13 bases between the two germline ends. The CDR3 is CASSSLDLSTGELFF. The CDR3 DNA follows: TGTGCCAGCAGTTCCCTCGACTTATCCACCGGGGAGCTGTTTTTT.

This clone has only one observation. V usage is TRBV19 and J usage is TRBJ2-2; D is unresolved. The CDR3 is 14 residues long. V lost 5 bases to trimming and J lost 1 base, with 8 bases between them. CDR1 LNHDA and CDR2 SQIVND come from the germline V gene (reference sequence). CDR3: CASSPQVNTGELFF. The CDR3 DNA reads TGTGCCAGTAGTCCTCAGGTGAACACCGGGGAGCTGTTTTTT.

The rearrangement joins TRBV18 to TRBJ2-7, with D hard to call. The CDR3 is 12 amino acids. Germline loops: CDR1 KGHSH, CDR2 LQKENI. The germline V and J ends were trimmed by 6 bases and 3 bases, with 9 bases remaining between them. CDR3 protein: CASSSEDYEQYF. The CDR3 coding sequence is TGTGCCAGCTCCAGTGAGGACTACGAGCAGTACTTC.

This sequence joins TRBV24-1 and TRBJ2-1; TRBD1 matches 12 bases. V lost 3 bases to trimming and J lost 7 bases; unmatched junction nucleotides: 6. CDR3 length: 16 residues. Germline V gives CDR1 KGHDR, CDR2 SFDVKD. CDR3 in amino acids: CATSDAGTGGLNEQFF. The CDR3, as DNA: TGTGCCACCAGTGATGCCGGGACAGGGGGCTTGAATGAGCAGTTCTTC.

J is TRBJ2-6 and V is TRBV6-2 or TRBV6-3; D may be TRBD1 (5 bases). Per the germline V gene, CDR1 is MNHEY and CDR2 is SVGEGT. Trimming pared 5 bases from V and 0 bases from J, leaving 17 bases between. The CDR3 spans 18 residues. This CDR3 is CASSINRLTTSGANVLTF. CDR3 DNA: TGTGCCAGCAGTATCAACAGGCTGACCACCTCTGGGGCCAACGTCCTGACTTTC.

This chain uses TRBV5-8 with TRBJ1-5; D is unresolved. The CDR3 runs 16 residues. V lost 3 bases and J 0 bases, leaving 13 bases between the germline ends. In germline, CDR1 is SGHTS, CDR2 YDEGEE. CDR3 residues: CASSSTRGISNQPQHF. DNA of the CDR3: TGTGCCAGCAGCTCAACCCGAGGGATTAGCAATCAGCCCCAGCATTTT.

J is TRBJ1-1 and V is TRBV5-1; 7 bases match TRBD1. The CDR3 has 16 amino acids. CDR1 is SGHRS, CDR2 YFSETQ, per germline. The V and J ends lost 0 bases and 1 base, in that order; junction bases with no gene match: 6. In DNA form, the CDR3 reads TGCGCCAGCAGCTTGGATGGGACAGTGACGAACACTGAAGCTTTCTTT. It is translated as CASSLDGTVTNTEAFF.

The rearrangement uses TRBV10-3 and TRBJ2-1, with D possibly TRBD1 on 5 matching bases. The CDR3 runs to 14 residues. The V and J ends lost 8 bases and 5 bases respectively, with 16 bases between them. Germline lookup yields CDR1 ENHRY and CDR2 SYGVKD. The CDR3 DNA follows: TGTGCCATCCGCGAGTCGCAGGGAAACAATGAGCAGTTCTTC. Its protein product is CAIRESQGNNEQFF.

V gene TRBV14 combines with J gene TRBJ1-1; 7 nucleotides match TRBD1. V lost 4 bases to trimming and J lost 1 base; unmatched junction nucleotides: 3. The CDR3 covers 14 residues. The germline V gene has CDR1 SGHDN and CDR2 FVKESK. The CDR3 DNA is TGTGCCAGCAGCCGACAGGGATGGAACACTGAAGCTTTCTTT. Translation gives CASSRQGWNTEAFF.

This chain joins TRBV27 and TRBJ2-3; 8 positions match TRBD1. Trimming cost V 0 bases and J 6 bases; bases outside gene matches: 11. CDR1 is MNHEY, CDR2 SMNVEV, per germline (reference sequence). CDR3 length equals 17 residues. This CDR3 is CASSLSQWTGSLDTQYF. The CDR3 DNA sequence: TGTGCCAGCAGTTTATCGCAATGGACAGGGAGCTTGGATACGCAGTATTTT.

The rearrangement uses TRBV5-4 and TRBJ1-2, with TRBD1 as a possible D gene (6 bases). The V and J ends lost 4 bases and 4 bases respectively, with 14 bases between them. The CDR3 contains 14 residues. The V gene's germline CDR1 is SGHNT and CDR2 YYREEE (reference sequence). The CDR3 DNA is TGTGCCAGCAGCCCTGGACAGAACCCCTATGGCTACACCTTC. This translates into CASSPGQNPYGYTF.

The rearrangement joins TRBV18 to TRBJ1-2, with D maybe TRBD1 (6 bases). V dropped 2 bases and J dropped 5 bases, with 9 bases sitting between them. Germline CDR1 and CDR2: KGHSH and LQKENI. The CDR3 length is 13 residues. CDR3 coding DNA: TGTGCCAGCTCACCAGGGGACATTTATGGCTACACCTTC. Amino acids: CASSPGDIYGYTF.

This clone was detected only once. This chain connects TRBV3-1 (or the pseudogene TRBV3-2) to TRBJ1-5; D possibly corresponds to TRBD1 (5 bases). Per germline, CDR1 LGHDT and CDR2 YNNKEL (reference sequence). The CDR3 has 14 amino acids. Trimming took 5 bases from V and 7 from J, leaving 15 bases between them. CDR3 region: CASSFKGRWQPQHF. CDR3 bases: TGTGCCAGCAGCTTCAAGGGGCGGTGGCAGCCCCAGCATTTT.

The chain links TRBV5-1 to TRBJ1-2; the D gene is possibly TRBD1 (5 bases). Deletions cut 4 bases from V and 2 bases from J, with 18 bases between. The CDR3 totals 16 residues. Germline-derived CDR1 and CDR2 are SGHRS and YFSETQ. Here the CDR3 reads CASSPGQRLKNYGYTF. The CDR3 nucleotides read TGCGCCAGCAGCCCAGGACAAAGGTTAAAGAACTATGGCTACACCTTC.

This clone is a singleton in its sample. The chain couples TRBV30 to TRBJ1-1; 7 positions agree with TRBD1. This CDR3 is built from 14 residues. CDR1 is GTSNPN and CDR2 is SVGIG in the germline V gene (reference sequence). V gave up 2 bases and J gave up 6 bases; unmatched junction bases: 9. CDR3 bases: TGTGCCTGGAGTTTGGACAGGTTGGTCGCTGAAGCTTTCTTT. Residues: CAWSLDRLVAEAFF.